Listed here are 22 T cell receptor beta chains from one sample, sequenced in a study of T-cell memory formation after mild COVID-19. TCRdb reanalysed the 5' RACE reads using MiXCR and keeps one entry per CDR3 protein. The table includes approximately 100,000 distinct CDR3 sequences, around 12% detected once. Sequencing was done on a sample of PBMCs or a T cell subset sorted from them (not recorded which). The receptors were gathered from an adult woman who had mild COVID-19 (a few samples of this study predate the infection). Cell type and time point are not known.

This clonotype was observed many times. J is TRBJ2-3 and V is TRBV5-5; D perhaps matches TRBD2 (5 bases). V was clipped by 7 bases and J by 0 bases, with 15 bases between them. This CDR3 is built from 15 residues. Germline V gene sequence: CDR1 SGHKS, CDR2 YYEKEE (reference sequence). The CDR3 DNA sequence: TGTGCCAGCCCCGGAGGCCTTTCTAGCACAGATACGCAGTATTTT. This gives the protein CASPGGLSSTDTQYF.

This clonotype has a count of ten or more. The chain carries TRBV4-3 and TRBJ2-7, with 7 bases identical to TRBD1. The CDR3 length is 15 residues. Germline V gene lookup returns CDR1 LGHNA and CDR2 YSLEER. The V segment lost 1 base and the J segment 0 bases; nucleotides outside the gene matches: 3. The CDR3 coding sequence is TGCGCCAGCAGCCAAGTTGGGGACAGCTCCTACGAGCAGTACTTC. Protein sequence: CASSQVGDSSYEQYF.

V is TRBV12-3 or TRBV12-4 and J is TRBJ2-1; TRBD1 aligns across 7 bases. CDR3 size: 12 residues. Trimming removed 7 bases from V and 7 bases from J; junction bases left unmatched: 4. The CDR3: CASTRGQNEQFF. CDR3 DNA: TGTGCCAGCACCCGGGGACAGAATGAGCAGTTCTTC.

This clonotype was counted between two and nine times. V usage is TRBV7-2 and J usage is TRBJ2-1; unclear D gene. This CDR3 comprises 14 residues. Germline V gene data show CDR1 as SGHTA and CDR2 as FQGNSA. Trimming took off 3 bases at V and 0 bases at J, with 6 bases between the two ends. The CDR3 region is CASSFPDSYNEQFF. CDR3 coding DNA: TGTGCCAGCAGCTTCCCTGACTCCTACAATGAGCAGTTCTTC.

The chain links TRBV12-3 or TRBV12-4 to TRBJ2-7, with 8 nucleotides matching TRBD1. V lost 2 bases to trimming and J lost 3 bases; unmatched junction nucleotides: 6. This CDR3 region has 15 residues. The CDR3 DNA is TGTGCCAGCAGTTTAAGACAGGGGAGGTTCTACGAGCAGTACTTC. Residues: CASSLRQGRFYEQYF.

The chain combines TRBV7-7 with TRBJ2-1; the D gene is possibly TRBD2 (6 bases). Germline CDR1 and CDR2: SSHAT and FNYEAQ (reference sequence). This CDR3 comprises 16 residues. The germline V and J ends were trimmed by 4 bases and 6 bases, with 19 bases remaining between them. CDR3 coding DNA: TGTGCCAGCAGCTCCGAACCGGGACTTTCAACCAATGAGCAGTTCTTC. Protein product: CASSSEPGLSTNEQFF.

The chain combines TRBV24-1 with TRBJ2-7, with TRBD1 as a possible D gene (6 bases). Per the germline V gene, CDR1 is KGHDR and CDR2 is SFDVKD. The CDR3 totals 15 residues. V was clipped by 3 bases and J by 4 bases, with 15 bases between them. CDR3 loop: CATSDRKQGTYEQYF. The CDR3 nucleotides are TGTGCCACCAGTGATCGCAAACAGGGAACGTACGAGCAGTACTTC.

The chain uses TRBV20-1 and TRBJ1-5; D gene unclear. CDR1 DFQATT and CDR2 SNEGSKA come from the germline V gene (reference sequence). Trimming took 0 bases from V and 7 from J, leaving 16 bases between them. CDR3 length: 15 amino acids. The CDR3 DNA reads TGCAGTGCTAGAGACTTCGCAGCGTTCGGCCAGCCCCAGCATTTT. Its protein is CSARDFAAFGQPQHF.

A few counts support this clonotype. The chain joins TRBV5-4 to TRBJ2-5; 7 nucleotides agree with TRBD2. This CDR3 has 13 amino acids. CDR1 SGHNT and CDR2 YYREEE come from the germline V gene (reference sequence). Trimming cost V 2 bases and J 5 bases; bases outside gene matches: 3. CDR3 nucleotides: TGTGCCAGCAGCTTCCTCGGGGGGGAGACCCAGTACTTC. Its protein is CASSFLGGETQYF. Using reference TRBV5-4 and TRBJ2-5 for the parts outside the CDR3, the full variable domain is ETGVTQSPTHLIKTRGQQVTLRCSSQSGHNTVSWYQQALGQGPQFIFQYYREEENGRGNFPPRFSGLQFPNYSSELNVNALELDDSALYLCASSFLGGETQYFGPGTRLLVL.

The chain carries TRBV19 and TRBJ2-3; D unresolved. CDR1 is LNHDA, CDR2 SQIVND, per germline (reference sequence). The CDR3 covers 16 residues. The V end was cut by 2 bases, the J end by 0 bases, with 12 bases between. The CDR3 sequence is CASSIHGASSTDTQYF. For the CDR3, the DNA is TGTGCCAGTAGTATACACGGCGCTTCTAGCACAGATACGCAGTATTTT.

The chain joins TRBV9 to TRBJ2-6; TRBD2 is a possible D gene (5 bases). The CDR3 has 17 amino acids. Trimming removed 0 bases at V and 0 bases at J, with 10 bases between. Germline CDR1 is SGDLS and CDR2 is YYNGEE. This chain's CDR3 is CASSVVPGYSGANVLTF. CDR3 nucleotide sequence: TGTGCCAGCAGCGTAGTCCCGGGGTACTCTGGGGCCAACGTCCTGACTTTC.

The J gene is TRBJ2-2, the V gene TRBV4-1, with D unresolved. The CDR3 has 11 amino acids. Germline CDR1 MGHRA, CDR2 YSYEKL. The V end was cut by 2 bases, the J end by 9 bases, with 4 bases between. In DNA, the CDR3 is TGCGCCAGCAGCCAAACTAGGGAGCTGTTTTTT. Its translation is CASSQTRELFF.

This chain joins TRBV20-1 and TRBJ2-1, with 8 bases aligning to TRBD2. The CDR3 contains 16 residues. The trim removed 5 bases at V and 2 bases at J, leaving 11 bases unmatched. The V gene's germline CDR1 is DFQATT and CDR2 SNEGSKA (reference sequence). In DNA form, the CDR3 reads TGCAGTGCTCCAAGACTCCCGGGAGGGCCCTACAATGAGCAGTTCTTC. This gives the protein CSAPRLPGGPYNEQFF.

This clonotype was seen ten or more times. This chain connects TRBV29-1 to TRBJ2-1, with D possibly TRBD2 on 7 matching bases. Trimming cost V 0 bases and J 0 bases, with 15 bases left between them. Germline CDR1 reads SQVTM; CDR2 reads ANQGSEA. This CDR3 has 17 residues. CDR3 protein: CSVEEPMGGASYNEQFF. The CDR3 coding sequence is TGCAGCGTTGAAGAGCCCATGGGGGGGGCCTCCTACAATGAGCAGTTCTTC.

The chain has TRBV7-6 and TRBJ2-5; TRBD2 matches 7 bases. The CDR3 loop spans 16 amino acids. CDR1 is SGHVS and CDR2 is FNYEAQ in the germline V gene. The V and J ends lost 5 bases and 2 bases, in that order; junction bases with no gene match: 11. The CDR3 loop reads CASSPSSGPPQETQYF. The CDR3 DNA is TGTGCCAGCAGCCCTTCTAGCGGACCTCCTCAAGAGACCCAGTACTTC.

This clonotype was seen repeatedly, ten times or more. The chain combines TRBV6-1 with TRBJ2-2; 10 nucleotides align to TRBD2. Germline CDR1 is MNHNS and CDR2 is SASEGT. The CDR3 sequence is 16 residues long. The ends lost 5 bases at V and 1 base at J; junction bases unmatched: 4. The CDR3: CASSRLAGQNTGELFF. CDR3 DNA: TGTGCCAGCAGTAGACTAGCGGGCCAGAACACCGGGGAGCTGTTTTTT.

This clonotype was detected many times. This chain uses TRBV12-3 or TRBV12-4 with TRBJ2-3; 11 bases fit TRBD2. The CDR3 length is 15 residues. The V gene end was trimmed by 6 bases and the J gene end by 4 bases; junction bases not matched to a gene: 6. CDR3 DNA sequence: TGTGCCAGCAGCTTGGGACTAGCGGCTTCAGATACGCAGTATTTT. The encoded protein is CASSLGLAASDTQYF.

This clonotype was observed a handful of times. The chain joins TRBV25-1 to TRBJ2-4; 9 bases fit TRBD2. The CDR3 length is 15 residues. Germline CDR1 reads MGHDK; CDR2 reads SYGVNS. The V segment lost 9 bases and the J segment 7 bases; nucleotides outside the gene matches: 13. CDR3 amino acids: CASAHEAGGWNIQYF. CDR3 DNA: TGTGCCAGTGCGCATGAAGCGGGGGGTTGGAACATTCAGTACTTC.

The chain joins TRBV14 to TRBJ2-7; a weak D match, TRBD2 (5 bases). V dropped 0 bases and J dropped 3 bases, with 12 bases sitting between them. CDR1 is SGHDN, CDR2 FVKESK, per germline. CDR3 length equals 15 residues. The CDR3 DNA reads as TGTGCCAGCAGCCAAGATCCGGGATCTAGCTACGAGCAGTACTTC. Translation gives CASSQDPGSSYEQYF.

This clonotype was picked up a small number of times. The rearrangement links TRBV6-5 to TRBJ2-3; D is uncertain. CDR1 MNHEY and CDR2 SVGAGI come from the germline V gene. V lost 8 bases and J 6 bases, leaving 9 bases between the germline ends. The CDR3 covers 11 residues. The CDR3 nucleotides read TGTGCCAGCTGGGTAGGGGATACGCAGTATTTT. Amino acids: CASWVGDTQYF.

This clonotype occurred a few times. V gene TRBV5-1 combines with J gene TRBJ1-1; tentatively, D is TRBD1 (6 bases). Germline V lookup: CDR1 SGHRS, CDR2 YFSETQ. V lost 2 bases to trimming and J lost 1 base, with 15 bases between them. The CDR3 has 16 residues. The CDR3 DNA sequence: TGCGCCAGCAGCTTCCCCTCTGACAGGCCGAACACTGAAGCTTTCTTT. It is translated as CASSFPSDRPNTEAFF.

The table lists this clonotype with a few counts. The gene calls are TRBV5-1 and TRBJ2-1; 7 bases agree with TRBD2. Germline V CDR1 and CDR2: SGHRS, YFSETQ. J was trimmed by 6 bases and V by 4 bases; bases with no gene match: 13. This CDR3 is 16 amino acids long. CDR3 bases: TGCGCCAGCAGCCTTACACGGTCGGGGGGACCCAATGAGCAGTTCTTC. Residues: CASSLTRSGGPNEQFF.